This TCR beta chain derives from a study of T-cell reconstitution after alpha-beta-depleted transplantation in children. Researchers prepared the TCRbeta library using unique molecular identifiers, the study reports. TCRdb reprocessed the PCR reads via MiXCR and lists one record per CDR3 protein. Of 400,000 to 550,000 distinct CDR3 sequences in the sample, more than 9% were seen once. This CDR3 contains 12 residues. J gave up 3 bases and V 6 bases, and 1 base lay outside the gene matches. Germline loops: CDR1 MDHEN, CDR2 SYDVKM. This clonotype was observed many times. Its antigen remains unidentified. Study-wide results and caveats: Newly generated T cells supplied most T-cell counts and diversity one year post-transplant.

The source is a child younger than 10 with inherited bone marrow failure, due to receive a stem cell transplant. The V call is TRBV28, the J call TRBJ2-7; TRBD1 aligns across 8 bases. The source material was PBMCs, sampled before TCRalphabeta/CD19-depleted stem cell transplant. The CDR3 bases are TGTGCCAGCAGCAGGGGGCTCTACGAGCAGTACTTC. Its protein is CASSRGLYEQYF.